Listed below are T cell receptor beta chains from one sample, sequenced in a study of blood T cells in healthy people across ages. One entry per CDR3 protein results from TCRdb running MiXCR on the 5' RACE reads. Of roughly 860,000 distinct CDR3 sequences in the sample, less than 80% were seen once. The sequencing sample was made of blood. Receptors were obtained from a man aged 25 to 40 in good health. The CDR3 runs from the conserved cysteine through the conserved F or W. Fields, in order: J gene, V gene, clone size, D gene, CDR3 protein, CDR3 DNA. The D gene is left open where the match is weak. The listing skips clone size in some rows; elsewhere it reads once, few, many or a size class.

>TRBJ2-2|TRBV10-3|.|TRBD1
CAISPLGTGENTGELFF
TGTGCCATCAGCCCGTTGGGGACAGGGGAAAACACCGGGGAGCTGTTTTTT
>TRBJ2-7|TRBV20-1|.|TRBD1
CSARLQGDYEQYF
TGCAGTGCTAGATTACAGGGGGACTACGAGCAGTACTTC
>TRBJ1-1|TRBV29-1|.|.
CSVDGGIDTEAFF
TGCAGCGTTGACGGGGGAATTGACACTGAAGCTTTCTTT
>TRBJ1-3|TRBV20-1|few|.
CSARSSRGVTSGNTIYF
TGCAGTGCTAGATCCTCTCGCGGGGTCACATCTGGAAACACCATATATTTT
>TRBJ2-7|TRBV20-1|.|.
CSAREGGASYEQYF
TGCAGTGCTAGAGAGGGCGGGGCCTCCTACGAGCAGTACTTC
>TRBJ1-6|TRBV7-9|once|.
CASSLAVRGDSPLHF
TGTGCCAGCAGCTTAGCGGTCCGTGGGGATTCACCCCTCCACTTT
>TRBJ2-5|TRBV9|.|.
CASSVALTIGETQYF
TGTGCCAGCAGCGTAGCTCTGACTATTGGTGAGACCCAGTACTTC
>TRBJ1-6|TRBV20-1|.|.
CSASQQGGYNSPLHF
TGCAGTGCTAGCCAACAGGGAGGCTATAATTCACCCCTCCACTTT
>TRBJ2-7|TRBV12-3/TRBV12-4|few|TRBD1
CASSSSGQGSYEQYF
TGTGCCAGCAGTTCCTCGGGACAGGGGTCCTACGAGCAGTACTTC
>TRBJ2-7|TRBV15|.|.
CATSMFHEQYF
TGTGCCACCAGCATGTTCCACGAGCAGTACTTC
>TRBJ2-1|TRBV20-1|once|TRBD2
CSAREVLAGGTSYNEQFF
TGCAGTGCTAGAGAGGTACTAGCGGGGGGGACCTCCTACAATGAGCAGTTCTTC
>TRBJ2-3|TRBV6-2/TRBV6-3|.|.
CASSSRVPTDTQYF
TGTGCCAGCAGCAGCAGGGTTCCCACAGATACGCAGTATTTT
>TRBJ1-2|TRBV7-9|.|.
CASSLDREVGGNTF
TGTGCCAGCAGCTTAGACCGGGAAGTGGGTGGCAACACCTTC
>TRBJ2-3|TRBV7-6|.|.
CASSPEARSTDTQYF
TGTGCCAGCAGCCCAGAGGCCAGGAGCACAGATACGCAGTATTTT
>TRBJ2-3|TRBV25-1|.|.
CASSERGSKTQYF
TGTGCCAGCAGTGAGCGCGGGTCCAAAACGCAGTATTTT
>TRBJ2-5|TRBV10-3|.|TRBD2
CAISSVSGGEETQYF
TGTGCCATCAGTTCCGTTAGCGGGGGGGAAGAGACCCAGTACTTC
>TRBJ2-7|TRBV4-2|few|.
CASSLTPGHEQYF
TGTGCCAGCAGCTTAACCCCCGGACACGAGCAGTACTTC
>TRBJ2-2|TRBV27|once|.
CASSPLSSTGELFF
TGTGCCAGCAGCCCGCTCTCCAGCACCGGGGAGCTGTTTTTT
>TRBJ2-5|TRBV7-9|.|TRBD1
CASSLTQGTRETQYF
TGTGCCAGCAGCTTAACACAGGGGACCCGAGAGACCCAGTACTTC
>TRBJ2-1|TRBV7-2|.|TRBD1
CASSLAGGTGNNEQFF
TGTGCCAGCAGCTTAGCGGGCGGGACAGGGAACAATGAGCAGTTCTTC
>TRBJ2-3|TRBV14|.|.
CASSQDYRETDTQYF
TGTGCCAGCAGCCAAGATTACAGGGAGACAGATACGCAGTATTTT
>TRBJ2-5|TRBV20-1|.|.
CSAPPSTTYQETQYF
TGCAGCGCACCCCCCTCGACAACCTACCAAGAGACCCAGTACTTC
>TRBJ1-4|TRBV27|.|.
CASSFVRAGSNEKLFF
TGTGCCAGCAGTTTCGTCAGGGCAGGGAGTAATGAAAAACTGTTTTTT
>TRBJ2-1|TRBV6-2/TRBV6-3|.|.
CASSPDSGYNNEQFF
TGTGCCAGCAGTCCGGACAGCGGGTACAACAATGAGCAGTTCTTC
>TRBJ2-6|TRBV9|.|.
CASSTKPHGVSGANVLTF
TGTGCCAGCAGCACCAAGCCCCATGGGGTCTCTGGGGCCAACGTCCTGACTTTC
>TRBJ2-7|TRBV29-1|few|TRBD1
CSVIGTGQGKIRAYEQYF
TGCAGCGTCATCGGGACGGGACAGGGTAAAATACGGGCCTACGAGCAGTACTTC
>TRBJ1-5|TRBV3-1|.|.
CASSQDSGNSNQPQHF
TGTGCCAGCAGCCAAGATTCCGGGAATAGCAATCAGCCCCAGCATTTT
>TRBJ2-1|TRBV11-2|once|.
CASSLSRAPLSGEQFF
TGTGCCAGCAGCTTATCGAGAGCCCCTCTGAGCGGTGAGCAGTTCTTC
>TRBJ2-3|TRBV11-3|once|.
CASSFLSGNTQYF
TGTGCCAGCAGCTTTTTAAGCGGAAATACGCAGTATTTT
>TRBJ2-1|TRBV28|.|TRBD2
CASISGGQTYEQFF
TGTGCCAGCATCTCGGGGGGTCAAACCTACGAGCAGTTCTTC
>TRBJ1-2|TRBV6-6|.|.
CASTTGEGYGYTF
TGTGCCAGCACCACGGGGGAGGGTTATGGCTACACCTTC
>TRBJ2-2|TRBV7-2|.|.
CASSRDTNTGELFF
TGTGCCAGCAGCCGGGACACGAACACCGGGGAGCTGTTTTTT